This T cell receptor (beta chain) appears in the sequencing data of a study of identical twins. This clonotype was found a few times. V dropped 6 bases and J dropped 2; count of bases not matched to a gene: 10. CDR1 is MNHNS, CDR2 SASEGT, per germline. The CDR3 sequence is 16 residues long. TCRdb re-called the 5' RACE reads with MiXCR, one entry per CDR3 protein. The sample records some 760,000 distinct CDR3 sequences, roughly 20% being singletons. In addition, the sample was reused for a study of T cells expressing NK-cell markers. That report notes: More than 5 donors carried dominant NKG2C+ clonotypes that made up roughly 1.0-7.5% of their CD8+ T cells.

Sequenced sample: PBMCs. The V call is TRBV6-1, the J call TRBJ2-3; 8 positions match TRBD2. This receptor was obtained from a woman aged 18 to 35 in good health. The CDR3 loop reads CASSPSAAGATDTQYF. The CDR3 DNA follows: TGTGCCAGCAGCCCCTCGGCAGCGGGAGCCACAGATACGCAGTATTTT.